This passage covers 18 T cell receptor beta chains from one sample sequenced in a study of CD8+ T cells in alopecia areata. In each case, RNA was isolated and then reverse transcribed into cDNA as the sequencing template. The table came from immunoSEQ multiplex PCR; TCRdb's copy has only in-frame clones and leaves some out. The table lists about 160,000 clones, 50% to 65% of them singletons. Treatment described: oral pan-JAK inhibitor, 5-10 mg twice daily. The specimen comprised CD4+ T cells sorted from blood, sampled at week 24, from a patient treated with tofacitinib. Receptors originate from a human donor with alopecia areata.

CDR3 coding DNA: TGCGCCAGCAGCCCCGACACGTACGAGCAGTACTTC. It specifies CASSPDTYEQYF. The chain couples TRBV5-1 to TRBJ2-7; D is undetermined. Germline values: CDR1 SGHRS, CDR2 YFSETQ. V was shortened by 4 bases and J by 4 bases, with 9 bases between the two germline ends. The CDR3 has 12 amino acids.

This chain links TRBV5-6 with TRBJ1-1; no clear D. In germline, CDR1 is SGHDT, CDR2 YYEEEE. The V gene lost 5 bases and the J gene lost 1 base, with 12 bases spanning the gap. The CDR3 has 14 amino acids. CDR3 nucleotides: TGTGCCAGCAGACGAAAGTTTCCGAACACTGAAGCTTTCTTT. The encoded protein is CASRRKFPNTEAFF. The full variable domain, completed using reference TRBV5-6 and TRBJ1-1, is DAGVTQSPTHLIKTRGQQVTLRCSPKSGHDTVSWYQQALGQGPQFIFQYYEEEERQRGNFPDRFSGHQFPNYSSELNVNALLLGDSALYLCASRRKFPNTEAFFGQGTRLTVV.

V gene TRBV7-9 combines with J gene TRBJ1-1; the D gene is possibly TRBD1 (6 bases). V was pared by 4 bases and J by 0 bases, with 12 bases between. CDR3 length: 15 amino acids. Germline CDR1 reads SEHNR; CDR2 reads FQNEAQ (reference sequence). The CDR3 bases are TGTGCCAGCAGCTGGGGGGCTTCGGTGAACACTGAAGCTTTCTTT. Protein sequence: CASSWGASVNTEAFF.

The table lists this clone with a few counts. The gene calls are TRBV29-1 and TRBJ2-5; D gene unclear. The CDR3 extends over 12 amino acids. Germline lookup yields CDR1 SQVTM and CDR2 ANQGSEA. The V gene lost 1 base and the J gene lost 11 bases, with 14 bases spanning the gap. The CDR3 protein is CSVEGRRGDQYF. Here the CDR3 DNA reads TGCAGCGTTGAAGGTCGCCGCGGTGATCAGTACTTC.

This clone appeared many times. The rearrangement uses TRBV5-6 and TRBJ1-3; maybe TRBD1 (5 bases). This CDR3 spans 16 amino acids. Trimming left V 4 bases short and J 0 bases short, with 14 bases between. Per germline, CDR1 SGHDT and CDR2 YYEEEE. The CDR3 is CASSQLQARSGNTIYF. The CDR3 DNA reads TGTGCCAGCAGCCAACTACAGGCCCGCTCTGGAAACACCATATATTTT.

The sample holds one count of this clone. J is TRBJ2-3 and V is TRBV20-1; D is unresolved. This CDR3 is built from 11 residues. CDR1 and CDR2 from the germline V gene are DFQATT and SNEGSKA (reference sequence). V was pared by 2 bases and J by 12 bases, with 12 bases between. The CDR3 DNA is TGCAGTGCTAGAACCTCGGACCCCCAGTATTTT. Translation gives CSARTSDPQYF.

In its sample, this clone was seen a few times. The chain joins TRBV30 to TRBJ1-2; weak D call: TRBD1 (5 bases). The CDR3 contains 14 residues. Trimming pared 3 bases from V and 4 bases from J, leaving 15 bases between. Per the germline V gene, CDR1 is GTSNPN and CDR2 is SVGIG (reference sequence). The CDR3: CAWSPGTRAYGYTF. In DNA form, the CDR3 reads TGTGCCTGGAGCCCCGGGACCAGGGCCTATGGCTACACCTTC.

At least ten counts were recorded for this clone. J is TRBJ1-6 and V is TRBV14, with D uncertain. Germline CDR1 and CDR2: SGHDN and FVKESK. V dropped 4 bases and J dropped 6 bases, with 7 bases sitting between them. This CDR3 contains 13 residues. The CDR3 sequence: CASSPYLNSPLHF. The DNA of the CDR3 is TGTGCCAGCAGCCCCTACCTTAATTCACCCCTCCACTTT.

V is TRBV15 and J is TRBJ2-7; D is perhaps TRBD1 or TRBD2 (5 bases each). Germline V lookup: CDR1 LNHNV, CDR2 YYDKDF (reference sequence). V lost 1 base, J lost 9 bases, and 13 bases lay in between. The CDR3 covers 13 residues. For the CDR3, the DNA is TGTGCCACCAGCAGAGCTCGGGCAGGGAGGCAGTACTTC. It codes for CATSRARAGRQYF.

The chain joins TRBV30 to TRBJ2-7; D remains unclear. The CDR3 is made up of 12 amino acids. Germline V gene lookup returns CDR1 GTSNPN and CDR2 SVGIG (reference sequence). V was trimmed by 3 bases and J by 6 bases, leaving 12 bases between them. CDR3 sequence (DNA): TGTGCCTGGAGCGCGCTAGGTCGCGAGCAGTACTTC. The encoded protein is CAWSALGREQYF.

This chain uses TRBV7-9 with TRBJ1-2; no firm D call. CDR1 SEHNR and CDR2 FQNEAQ come from the germline V gene (reference sequence). There are 12 residues in the CDR3. Trimming left V 4 bases short and J 3 bases short, with 6 bases between. CDR3 protein: CASSYWDYGYTF. The CDR3 nucleotides read TGTGCCAGCAGCTATTGGGACTATGGCTACACCTTC.

This chain connects TRBV5-1 to TRBJ1-1; 9 bases map to TRBD1. Germline V CDR1 and CDR2: SGHRS, YFSETQ. This CDR3 is built from 12 residues. V lost 3 bases to trimming and J lost 9 bases; unmatched junction nucleotides: 3. In nucleotides, the CDR3 is TGCGCCAGCAGCTACGGACAGGGGCAAGCTTTCTTT. This encodes CASSYGQGQAFF.

The CDR3 is CAISDAPGQGNSPLHF. The CDR3 DNA sequence: TGTGCCATCAGTGATGCGCCCGGACAGGGGAATTCACCCCTCCACTTT. The chain has TRBV10-3 and TRBJ1-6; 9 positions agree with TRBD1. The V gene's germline CDR1 is ENHRY and CDR2 SYGVKD. CDR3 length: 16 amino acids. With V trimmed by 3 bases and J by 7 bases, 7 bases remained unmatched.

The gene calls are TRBV2 and TRBJ1-5, with D possibly TRBD1 on 6 matching bases. Germline CDR1 and CDR2: SNHLY and FYNNEI. The CDR3 loop spans 14 amino acids. The V end was cut by 3 bases, the J end by 4 bases, with 10 bases between. CDR3 sequence (DNA): TGTGCCAGCAGTGAGACAGGACGAAATCAGCCCCAGCATTTT. It yields the protein CASSETGRNQPQHF.

This chain connects TRBV7-8 to TRBJ1-1; the D gene is possibly TRBD1 (6 bases). CDR1 SGHVS and CDR2 FQNEAQ come from the germline V gene. The CDR3 extends over 13 amino acids. The V end lost 6 bases, the J end lost 10 bases, and 18 bases lay between the germline ends. The CDR3 coding sequence is TGTGCCAGCAGGGGAACCGGGACAACGGCAGCTTTCTTT. The encoded protein is CASRGTGTTAAFF.

The chain has TRBV4-2 and TRBJ2-7; D gene unclear. Trimming pared 2 bases from V and 2 bases from J, leaving 4 bases between. The CDR3 is 12 amino acids. Germline V gives CDR1 LGHNA, CDR2 YNFKEQ. The CDR3: CASSQNPYEQYF. DNA for the CDR3: TGTGCCAGCAGCCAAAACCCCTACGAGCAGTACTTC.

Concerning this clone: One junction end disagrees with the germline gene, perhaps due to a read error. V and J are TRBV29-1 and TRBJ2-3, with a possible D match to TRBD1 (5 bases). Germline V gives CDR1 SQVTM, CDR2 ANQGSEA. The CDR3 is made up of 18 amino acids. The CDR3 DNA sequence: TGCAGCGTTGAAGGGGTTCAAAGGGCAGGGCCGGGCACAAATACGCAGTATTTT. Translating gives CSVEGVQRAGPGTNTQYF.

The chain has TRBV4-1 and TRBJ2-5; D is perhaps TRBD1 (5 bases). V gave up 0 bases and J gave up 14 bases, with 13 bases separating them. The CDR3 loop spans 12 amino acids. Germline loops: CDR1 MGHRA, CDR2 YSYEKL. The CDR3 region is CASSQDFRTRYF. CDR3 bases: TGCGCCAGCAGCCAAGATTTTCGGACACGTTACTTC.